This is a list of T cell receptor beta chains from one sample in a study of blood T cell repertoires in COVID-19. Only in-frame clones appear in the TCRdb table, and some are missing; sequencing was by immunoSEQ multiplex PCR. The profile covers about 200,000 clones, with around 75% appearing a single time and 4.5% to 5.5% taken by the ten largest. The sequenced material came from peripheral blood. These receptors came from a human donor in a cohort sampled during active COVID-19. The CDR3 runs from the conserved cysteine through the conserved F or W. D genes are given only for firm matches. The listing skips clone size in some rows; elsewhere it reads once, few, many or a size class.

V gene	J gene	clone size	D gene	CDR3 DNA	CDR3 protein
TRBV12-3/TRBV12-4	TRBJ1-1	-	-	TGTGCCAGCAGTCCCGGACAGACTACTGAAGCTTTCTTT	CASSPGQTTEAFF
TRBV27	TRBJ2-1	-	-	TGTGCCAGCAGTTTACTAGGGGCCTACTCCTACAATGAGCAGTTCTTC	CASSLLGAYSYNEQFF
TRBV9	TRBJ2-2	-	-	TGTGCCAGCAGCGTAGGGGTTAGCGTGGCCGGGGAGCTGTTTTTT	CASSVGVSVAGELFF
TRBV6-6	TRBJ2-7	-	TRBD2	TGTGCCAGCAGTTACTCTCCAACTAGCGGGGGCGAGGAGCAGTACTTC	CASSYSPTSGGEEQYF
TRBV6-5	TRBJ1-1	-	TRBD1	TGTGCCAGCAGGGACAGGGGGCGGATGAACACTGAAGCTTTCTTT	CASRDRGRMNTEAFF
TRBV9	TRBJ1-3	-	TRBD1	TGTGCCAGCAGCGTAGGGGGACAGGCCCGAAACACCATATATTTT	CASSVGGQARNTIYF
TRBV28	TRBJ2-7	-	TRBD2	TGTGCCAGCAGCCCTCCCGGGGGGACGCACGAGCAGTACTTC	CASSPPGGTHEQYF
TRBV5-6	TRBJ2-2	-	-	TGTGCCAGCAGCTTCCGGAGGAACACCGGGGAGCTGTTTTTT	CASSFRRNTGELFF
TRBV4-3	TRBJ2-7	-	TRBD2	TGCGCCAGCAGCCAAGATGCGGCGGGAGTTTACGAGCAGTACTTC	CASSQDAAGVYEQYF
TRBV3-1/TRBV3-2	TRBJ1-1	-	-	TGTGCCAGCAGCCAAGATCTAGGAGGGGTGAACACTGAAGCTTTCTTT	CASSQDLGGVNTEAFF
TRBV18	TRBJ2-7	-	TRBD2	TGTGCCAGCTCCGTAGCGGGAGTAGGCGACGAGCAGTACTTC	CASSVAGVGDEQYF
TRBV2	TRBJ1-1	-	-	TGTGCCAGCAGGAGTAGAACAGGGAAAGAAGCTTTCTTT	CASRSRTGKEAFF
TRBV27	TRBJ2-3	-	TRBD1	TGTGCCAGCAGGTCAGGGGGAGATACGCAGTATTTT	CASRSGGDTQYF
TRBV7-2	TRBJ2-7	-	TRBD1	TGTGCCAGCAGCTTTGGGGGACAGACCTACGAGCAGTACTTC	CASSFGGQTYEQYF
TRBV7-2	TRBJ2-1	-	-	TGTGCCAGCAGCTTAGCGGGTGTGGGGGGGCAGTTCTTC	CASSLAGVGGQFF
TRBV2	TRBJ1-2	-	TRBD1	TGTGCCAGCAGTTCCACCGGGACAGGGTACGGCTACACCTTC	CASSSTGTGYGYTF
TRBV6-5	TRBJ1-3	once	-	TGTGCCAGCAGTTACTCCCGGTCGGGGTCAGGAAACACCATATATTTT	CASSYSRSGSGNTIYF
TRBV25-1	TRBJ2-1	-	-	TGTGCCAGCAGTGAAGGGGGCGGTTTCTCCTACAATGAGCAGTTCTTC	CASSEGGGFSYNEQFF
TRBV18	TRBJ2-7	-	TRBD1	TGTGCCAGCTCACCTGATAAGGACAGGGTAGTTTACGAGCAGTACTTC	CASSPDKDRVVYEQYF
TRBV5-5	TRBJ1-2	-	-	TGTGCCAGCAGCTTGGGTCTAGGGGCTAACTATGGCTACACCTTC	CASSLGLGANYGYTF
TRBV5-1	TRBJ1-1	-	TRBD1	TGCGCCAGCAGCCTCGGACAGGGGGCCTCGAACACTGAAGCTTTCTTT	CASSLGQGASNTEAFF
TRBV6-5	TRBJ2-1	-	-	TGTGCCAGCAGTTACTTACAGGGAACTGAGCAGTTCTTC	CASSYLQGTEQFF
TRBV4-2	TRBJ1-4	once	TRBD1	TGTGCCAGCAGCCACGGGGGTACAGGGGGTTTTGGTACTAATGAAAAACTGTTTTTT	CASSHGGTGGFGTNEKLFF
TRBV28	TRBJ2-7	-	-	TGTGCCAGCAGTCCACTAGTATTCGAGCAGTACTTC	CASSPLVFEQYF
TRBV9	TRBJ1-3	-	-	TGTGCCAGCAGCGTAGTAGCCTTTAGAGGGCCCGGCAACACCATATATTTT	CASSVVAFRGPGNTIYF
TRBV29-1	TRBJ2-1	-	-	TGCAGCGCCCGCCGGGAGTTGAGGTACAATGAGCAGTTCTTC	CSARRELRYNEQFF
TRBV28	TRBJ2-7	-	TRBD1	TGTGCCAGCAGTGGCCTCCGGGACAGCTCCTACGAGCAGTACTTC	CASSGLRDSSYEQYF
TRBV6-2/TRBV6-3	TRBJ1-5	-	-	TGTGCCAGCAGTTTGTCAGGGTATAGCAATCAGCCCCAGCATTTT	CASSLSGYSNQPQHF
TRBV2	TRBJ2-2	-	TRBD1	TGTGCCAGCAAGAAGGGGGCGGAGGTCGGGGAGCTGTTTTTT	CASKKGAEVGELFF
TRBV12-5	TRBJ2-5	-	TRBD2	TGTGCTAGTGCTTTACAGGGAACCCTAGCGGGAATACAAGAGACCCAGTACTTC	CASALQGTLAGIQETQYF
TRBV6-2/TRBV6-3	TRBJ2-7	-	TRBD2	TGTGCCAGCAGTTACACATGGACTAGCGGGAGGCAGTACGAGCAGTACTTC	CASSYTWTSGRQYEQYF
TRBV3-1/TRBV3-2	TRBJ2-3	-	-	TGTGCCAGCAGGGCTAGTGAAGTCCCAGATACGCAGTATTTT	CASRASEVPDTQYF
TRBV7-2	TRBJ2-1	-	TRBD2	TGTGCCAGCAGCTTGACCGGGACTAGCGGGAGGTCCCGCTACAATGAGCAGTTCTTC	CASSLTGTSGRSRYNEQFF
TRBV11-2	TRBJ2-1	-	-	TGTGCCAGCAGCTTAGATGGGTGGGGAGCCTACAATGAGCAGTTCTTC	CASSLDGWGAYNEQFF
TRBV2	TRBJ1-3	-	TRBD1	TGTGCCAGCAGTGAATTGAGGACAGGCGACTCTGGAAACACCATATATTTT	CASSELRTGDSGNTIYF
TRBV29-1	TRBJ2-5	-	TRBD1	TGCAGCGTTAGGGACAGGGGCCAAGAGACCCAGTACTTC	CSVRDRGQETQYF
TRBV5-6	TRBJ2-7	-	TRBD1	TGTGCCAGCAGCCCCGGACAGGGGCTCCGACTGATCTACGAGCAGTACTTC	CASSPGQGLRLIYEQYF